The subject of this entry is one T cell receptor beta chain. Enrollment of patients from Seattle took place during active infection, with longitudinal follow-up. These data belong to a study of blood T cell repertoires in COVID-19. On the study more broadly: Sites across the United States, Italy and Spain contributed samples from acute and convalescent COVID-19. PBMCs, B-cell-depleted T cells, or T cells provided the cDNA or gDNA that made up the material.

In the original workflow: Reference gene primer amplification in the assay estimated nucleated cell counts. Only in-frame clones appear in the TCRdb table, and some are missing; sequencing was by immunoSEQ multiplex PCR. V and J calls and clone size are those listed in that table; D and trimming were worked out from the DNA. The table has approximately 330,000 clones, roughly 86% seen once. V gave up 4 bases and J gave up 9 bases, with 13 bases separating them. This CDR3 spans 13 amino acids. CDR1 LGHDT and CDR2 YNNKEL come from the germline V gene (reference sequence). This receptor was obtained from a man aged 30-40 years with COVID-19, enrolled during active disease. The J gene is TRBJ2-1, the V gene TRBV3-1 (or the pseudogene TRBV3-2), with a tentative D call TRBD1 (6 bases). Sequencing used peripheral blood. The CDR3 loop reads CASSLPPGVEQFF. As DNA, the CDR3 is TGTGCCAGCAGCCTCCCCCCAGGGGTTGAGCAGTTCTTC.